Reported below is one TCR beta chain. Its specificity is unknown. This entry belongs to a study of T cell responses to AZD1222 COVID-19 vaccine. Points from the study as a whole: All repertoire sampling was performed exclusively after the peak T cell response.

Sequencing used immunoSEQ multiplex PCR; TCRdb keeps in-frame clones, though not all of them. The table includes about 120,000 clones, approximately 90% detected once. The specimen comprised peripheral blood, sampled on day 0 of AZD1222 vaccination. The clonotype was recovered from an adult in good health.

The CDR3 protein is CASSPAGTAYGYTF. The CDR3 DNA reads as TGTGCCAGCAGCCCAGCCGGGACCGCCTATGGCTACACCTTC. This chain connects TRBV6-5 to TRBJ1-2; possibly TRBD1 for D (5 bases). The CDR3 covers 14 residues. Trimming pared 6 bases from V and 4 bases from J, leaving 15 bases between. CDR1 and CDR2 from the germline V gene are MNHEY and SVGAGI.